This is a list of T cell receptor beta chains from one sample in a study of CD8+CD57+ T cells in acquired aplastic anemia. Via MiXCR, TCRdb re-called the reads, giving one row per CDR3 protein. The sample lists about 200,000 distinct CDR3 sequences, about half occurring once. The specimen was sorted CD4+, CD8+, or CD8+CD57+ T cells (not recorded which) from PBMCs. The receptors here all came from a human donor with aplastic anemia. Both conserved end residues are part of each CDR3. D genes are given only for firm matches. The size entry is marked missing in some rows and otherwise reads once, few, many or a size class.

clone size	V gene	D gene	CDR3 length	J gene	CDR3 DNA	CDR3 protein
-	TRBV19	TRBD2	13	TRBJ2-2	TGTGCCACTACGTGGGGGGGCACCGGGGAGCTGTTTTTT	CATTWGGTGELFF
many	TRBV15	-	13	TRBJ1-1	TGTGCCACCAGCAGGATCGGGAACACTGAAGCTTTCTTT	CATSRIGNTEAFF
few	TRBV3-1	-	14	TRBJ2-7	TGTGCCAGCAGCGGACTGGGCAGAGCCTACGAGCAGTACTTC	CASSGLGRAYEQYF
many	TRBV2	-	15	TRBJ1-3	TGTGCCAGCAGTGAAGTAGGGGTGTCGGGAAACACCATATATTTT	CASSEVGVSGNTIYF
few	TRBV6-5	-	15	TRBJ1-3	TGTGCCAGCAGCGACAGTTCGAGCTCTGGAAACACCATATATTTT	CASSDSSSSGNTIYF
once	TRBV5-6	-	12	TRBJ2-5	TGTGCCAGCAGCTTGGAGGCAGGGGCCCAGTACTTC	CASSLEAGAQYF
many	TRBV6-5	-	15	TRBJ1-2	TGTGCCAGCAGTTACGGCGGCCAAGCTAACTATGGCTACACCTTC	CASSYGGQANYGYTF
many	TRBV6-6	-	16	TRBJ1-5	TGTGCCAGCAGTTACCGGGTCTTAGGGGAGAATCAGCCCCAGCATTTT	CASSYRVLGENQPQHF
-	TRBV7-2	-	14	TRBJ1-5	TGTGCCAGCAGCTTCCGGGACACCAATCAGCCCCAGCATTTT	CASSFRDTNQPQHF
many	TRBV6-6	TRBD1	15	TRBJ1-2	TGTGCCAGCAGTTACTCGTCAGGGGGATTCTATGGCTACACCTTC	CASSYSSGGFYGYTF
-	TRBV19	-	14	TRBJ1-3	TGTGCCAGCCTAGACAGCGACACTGGAAACACCATATATTTT	CASLDSDTGNTIYF
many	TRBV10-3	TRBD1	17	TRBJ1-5	TGTGCCATCAGTGAGTCGAAGGGGGCGCGGGGCAATCAGCCCCAGCATTTT	CAISESKGARGNQPQHF
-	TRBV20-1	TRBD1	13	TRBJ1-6	TGCAGTGTCCCGACAGGGATTAATTCACCCCTCCACTTT	CSVPTGINSPLHF
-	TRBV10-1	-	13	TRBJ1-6	TGCGCCAGCAGCCAAGAGAGAAGGTCACCCCTCCACTTT	CASSQERRSPLHF
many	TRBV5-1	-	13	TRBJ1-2	TGCGCCAGCAGCCCGAGGGGATCAGAGGGCTACACCTTC	CASSPRGSEGYTF
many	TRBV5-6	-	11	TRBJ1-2	TGTGCCAGCAGCTTGTGGGACGGCTACACCTTC	CASSLWDGYTF
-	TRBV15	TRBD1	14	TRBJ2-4	TGTGCCACCAGCCCAGCAGGGGGTACGGACATTCAGTACTTC	CATSPAGGTDIQYF
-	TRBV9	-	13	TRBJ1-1	TGTGCCAGCAGCGTAGGTGGCAGCACTGAAGCTTTCTTT	CASSVGGSTEAFF